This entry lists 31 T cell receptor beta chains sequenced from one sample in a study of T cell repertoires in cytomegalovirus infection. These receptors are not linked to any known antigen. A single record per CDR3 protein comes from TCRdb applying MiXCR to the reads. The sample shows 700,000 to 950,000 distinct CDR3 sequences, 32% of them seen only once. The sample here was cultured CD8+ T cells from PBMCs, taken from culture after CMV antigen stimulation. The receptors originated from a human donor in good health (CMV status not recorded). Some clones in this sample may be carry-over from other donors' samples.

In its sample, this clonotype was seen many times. CDR3 sequence: CASSPPLSYNEQFF. DNA of the CDR3: TGTGCCAGCAGCCCGCCGCTGAGTTACAATGAGCAGTTCTTC. The chain is built from TRBV7-2 and TRBJ2-1; D gene unclear. The germline V gene encodes CDR1 SGHTA and CDR2 FQGNSA. The germline V and J ends were trimmed by 5 bases and 4 bases, with 12 bases remaining between them. There are 14 residues in the CDR3.

This chain's CDR3 is CASSGVAGQDEQFF. For the CDR3, the DNA is TGTGCCAGCAGTGGAGTAGCGGGGCAGGATGAGCAGTTCTTC. This chain joins TRBV2 and TRBJ2-1; 8 positions agree with TRBD2. Germline V gives CDR1 SNHLY, CDR2 FYNNEI. V trimming: 4 bases; J trimming: 8 bases; junction bases outside the gene matches: 7. There are 14 residues in the CDR3. Full variable domain (outside the CDR3, taken from reference TRBV2 and TRBJ2-1): EPEVTQTPSHQVTQMGQEVILRCVPISNHLYFYWYRQILGQKVEFLVSFYNNEISEKSEIFDDQFSVERPDGSNFTLKIRSTKLEDSAMYFCASSGVAGQDEQFFGPGTRLTVL.

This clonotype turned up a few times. The CDR3 nucleotides read TGTGCCAGCAGCCCCCCTGTCAAGGGTGAAGCTTTCTTT. Translating gives CASSPPVKGEAFF. The chain links TRBV7-9 to TRBJ1-1; D uncertain. The V and J ends lost 5 bases and 7 bases respectively, with 14 bases between them. The CDR3 is 13 amino acids. Per germline, CDR1 SEHNR and CDR2 FQNEAQ (reference sequence).

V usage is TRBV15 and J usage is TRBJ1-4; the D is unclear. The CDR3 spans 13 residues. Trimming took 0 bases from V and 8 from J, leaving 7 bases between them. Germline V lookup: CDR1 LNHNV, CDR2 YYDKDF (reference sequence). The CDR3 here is CATSRDLEEKLFF. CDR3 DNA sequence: TGTGCCACCAGCAGAGATCTTGAAGAAAAACTGTTTTTT.

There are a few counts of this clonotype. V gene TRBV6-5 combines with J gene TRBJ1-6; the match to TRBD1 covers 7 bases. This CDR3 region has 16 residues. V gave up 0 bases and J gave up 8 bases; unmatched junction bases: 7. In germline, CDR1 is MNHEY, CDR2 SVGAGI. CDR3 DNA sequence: TGTGCCAGCAGTTACTCACAGGGGAATCTACATTCACCCCTCCACTTT. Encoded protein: CASSYSQGNLHSPLHF.

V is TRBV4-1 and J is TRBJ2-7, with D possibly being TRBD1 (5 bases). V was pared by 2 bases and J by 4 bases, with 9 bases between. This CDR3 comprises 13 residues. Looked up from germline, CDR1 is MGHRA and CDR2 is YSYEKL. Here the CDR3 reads CASSQSREYEQYF. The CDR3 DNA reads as TGCGCCAGCAGCCAATCCAGGGAATACGAGCAGTACTTC.

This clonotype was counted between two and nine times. The CDR3 DNA sequence: TGTGCCAGCAGCTTAGCGCTAGGGGCTCAAGAGACCCAGTACTTC. Translated: CASSLALGAQETQYF. This chain uses TRBV7-6 with TRBJ2-5, with D tentatively TRBD1 (5 bases). Germline V gives CDR1 SGHVS, CDR2 FNYEAQ. This CDR3 is 15 amino acids long. V lost 0 bases, J lost 2 bases, and 10 bases lay in between.

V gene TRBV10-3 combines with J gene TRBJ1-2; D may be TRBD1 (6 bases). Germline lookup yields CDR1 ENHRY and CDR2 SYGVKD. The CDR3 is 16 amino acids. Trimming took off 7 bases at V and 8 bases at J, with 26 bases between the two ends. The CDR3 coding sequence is TGTGCCATCATGAAAGATCAAGGGGGTCCTTCCTTAGGCTACACCTTC. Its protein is CAIMKDQGGPSLGYTF.

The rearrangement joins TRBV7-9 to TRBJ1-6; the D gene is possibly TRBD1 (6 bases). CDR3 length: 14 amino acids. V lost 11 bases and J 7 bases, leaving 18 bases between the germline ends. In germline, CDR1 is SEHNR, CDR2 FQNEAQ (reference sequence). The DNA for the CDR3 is TGTGCCTCTTCCGGGGGCTGGAACAATTCACCCCTCCACTTT. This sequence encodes CASSGGWNNSPLHF.

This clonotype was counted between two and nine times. CDR3 in amino acids: CASSPTGRHPYTF. CDR3 coding DNA: TGTGCCAGCAGCCCCACAGGGCGCCACCCTTACACCTTC. This chain connects TRBV12-3 or TRBV12-4 to TRBJ1-2; D may be TRBD1 (6 bases). Between the trimmed V and J ends, which lost 6 bases and 11 bases, there was a span of 19 bases. The CDR3 is 13 amino acids.

The CDR3 nucleotides are TGTGCCAGCAGTTCCGGGGATTCTGCCTACGAGCAGTACGTC. As protein: CASSSGDSAYEQYV. The chain carries TRBV6-2 or TRBV6-3 and TRBJ2-7; tentative D call: TRBD2 (5 bases). The CDR3 totals 14 residues. Germline assignment: CDR1 MNHEY and CDR2 SVGEGT. V was trimmed by 4 bases and J by 2 bases, leaving 12 bases between them.

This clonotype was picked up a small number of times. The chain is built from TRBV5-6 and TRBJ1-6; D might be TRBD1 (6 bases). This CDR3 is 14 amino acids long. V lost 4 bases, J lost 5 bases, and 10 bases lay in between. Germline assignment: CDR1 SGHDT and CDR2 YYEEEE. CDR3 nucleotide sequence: TGTGCCAGCAGCCCTACAGGGAATAATTCACCCCTCCACTTT. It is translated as CASSPTGNNSPLHF.

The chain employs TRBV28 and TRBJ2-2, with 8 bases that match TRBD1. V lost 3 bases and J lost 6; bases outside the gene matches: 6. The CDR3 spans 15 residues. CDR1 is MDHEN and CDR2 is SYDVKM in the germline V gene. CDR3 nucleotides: TGTGCCAGCAGTTTGGTCAGGGGGCTGCCCGGGGAGCTGTTTTTT. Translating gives CASSLVRGLPGELFF. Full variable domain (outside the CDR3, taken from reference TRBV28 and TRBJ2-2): DVKVTQSSRYLVKRTGEKVFLECVQDMDHENMFWYRQDPGLGLRLIYFSYDVKMKEKGDIPEGYSVSREKKERFSLILESASTNQTSMYLCASSLVRGLPGELFFGEGSRLTVL.

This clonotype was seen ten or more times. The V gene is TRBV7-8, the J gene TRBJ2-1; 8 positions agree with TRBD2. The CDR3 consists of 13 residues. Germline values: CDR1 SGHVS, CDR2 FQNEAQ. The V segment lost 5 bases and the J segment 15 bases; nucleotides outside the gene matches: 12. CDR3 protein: CASSLSRGGGRFF. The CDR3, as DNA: TGTGCCAGCAGCCTTAGCCGGGGCGGGGGGAGGTTCTTC.

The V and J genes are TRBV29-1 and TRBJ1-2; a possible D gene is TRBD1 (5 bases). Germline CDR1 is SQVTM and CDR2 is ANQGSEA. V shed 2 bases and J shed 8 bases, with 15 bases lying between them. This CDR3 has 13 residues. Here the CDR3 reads CSVESRDPGGYTF. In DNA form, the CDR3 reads TGCAGCGTTGAAAGTAGGGACCCCGGGGGCTACACCTTC.

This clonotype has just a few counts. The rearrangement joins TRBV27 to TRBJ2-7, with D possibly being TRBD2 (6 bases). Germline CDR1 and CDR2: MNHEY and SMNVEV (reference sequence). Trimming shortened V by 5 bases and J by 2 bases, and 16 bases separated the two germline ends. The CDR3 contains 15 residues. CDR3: CASSLGGDGTYEQYV. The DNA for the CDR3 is TGTGCCAGCAGTCTGGGCGGGGATGGAACCTACGAGCAGTACGTC.

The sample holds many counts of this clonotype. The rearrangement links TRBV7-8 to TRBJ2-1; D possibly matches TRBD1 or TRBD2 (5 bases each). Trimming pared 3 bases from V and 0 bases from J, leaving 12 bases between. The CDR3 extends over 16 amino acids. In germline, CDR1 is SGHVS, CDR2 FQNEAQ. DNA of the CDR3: TGTGCCAGCAGCTTCCGGGACCCGAGCTCCTACAATGAGCAGTTCTTC. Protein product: CASSFRDPSSYNEQFF.

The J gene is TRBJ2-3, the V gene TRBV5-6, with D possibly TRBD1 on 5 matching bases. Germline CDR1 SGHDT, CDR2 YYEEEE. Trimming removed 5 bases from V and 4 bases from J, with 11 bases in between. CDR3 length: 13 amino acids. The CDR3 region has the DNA TGTGCCAGCAGTGATACAGGCGCAGATACGCAGTATTTT. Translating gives CASSDTGADTQYF.

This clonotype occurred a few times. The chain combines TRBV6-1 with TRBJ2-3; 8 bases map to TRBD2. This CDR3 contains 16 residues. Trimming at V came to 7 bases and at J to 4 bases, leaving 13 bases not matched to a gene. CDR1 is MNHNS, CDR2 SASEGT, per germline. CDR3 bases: TGTGCCAGCACCCGAGGGGGACTAGTGGCCCCAGATACGCAGTATTTT. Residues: CASTRGGLVAPDTQYF.

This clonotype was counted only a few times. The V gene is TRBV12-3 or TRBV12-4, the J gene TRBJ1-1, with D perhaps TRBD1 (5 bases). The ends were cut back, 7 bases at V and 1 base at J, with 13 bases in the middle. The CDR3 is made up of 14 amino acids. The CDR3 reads CASTIGGGNTEAFF. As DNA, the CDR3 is TGTGCCAGCACCATAGGTGGGGGGAACACTGAAGCTTTCTTT.

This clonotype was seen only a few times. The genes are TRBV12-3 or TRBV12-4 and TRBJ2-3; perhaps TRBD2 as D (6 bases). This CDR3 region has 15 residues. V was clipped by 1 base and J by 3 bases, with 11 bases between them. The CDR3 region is CASSLGEAVTDTQYF. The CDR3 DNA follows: TGTGCCAGCAGTTTAGGGGAGGCAGTAACAGATACGCAGTATTTT.

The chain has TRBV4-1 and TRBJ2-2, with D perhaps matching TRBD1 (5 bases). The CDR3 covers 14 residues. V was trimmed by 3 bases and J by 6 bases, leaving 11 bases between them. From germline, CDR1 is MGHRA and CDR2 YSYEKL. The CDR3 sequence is CASSHYQGPGELFF. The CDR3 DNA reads TGCGCCAGCAGCCACTACCAGGGTCCCGGGGAGCTGTTTTTT.

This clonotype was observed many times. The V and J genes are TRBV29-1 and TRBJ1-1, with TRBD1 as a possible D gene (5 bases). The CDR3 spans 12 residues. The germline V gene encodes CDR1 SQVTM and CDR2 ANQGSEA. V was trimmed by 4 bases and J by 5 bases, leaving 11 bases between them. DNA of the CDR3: TGCAGCGTTGTGAAGGAGGGGACTGAAGCTTTCTTT. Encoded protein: CSVVKEGTEAFF.

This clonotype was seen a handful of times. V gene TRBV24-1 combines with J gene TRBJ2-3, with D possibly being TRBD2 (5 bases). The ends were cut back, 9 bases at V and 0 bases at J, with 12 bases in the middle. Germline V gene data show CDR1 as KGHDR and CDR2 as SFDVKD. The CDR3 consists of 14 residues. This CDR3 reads CATAFGDSTDTQYF. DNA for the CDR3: TGTGCCACCGCCTTCGGGGATAGCACAGATACGCAGTATTTT.

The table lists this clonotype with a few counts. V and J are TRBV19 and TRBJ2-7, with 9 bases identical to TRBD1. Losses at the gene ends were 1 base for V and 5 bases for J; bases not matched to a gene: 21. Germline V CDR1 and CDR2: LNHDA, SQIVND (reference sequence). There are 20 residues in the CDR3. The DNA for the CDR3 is TGTGCCAGTAGTATAGCGTTCCGGACAAACACCGGGACAGGGCCTAACGAGCAGTACTTC. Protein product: CASSIAFRTNTGTGPNEQYF.

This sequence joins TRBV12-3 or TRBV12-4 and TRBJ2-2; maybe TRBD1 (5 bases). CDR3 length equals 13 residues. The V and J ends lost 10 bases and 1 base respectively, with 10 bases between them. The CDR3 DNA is TGTGCCATCAAGACAGAGAACACCGGGGAGCTGTTTTTT. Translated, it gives CAIKTENTGELFF.

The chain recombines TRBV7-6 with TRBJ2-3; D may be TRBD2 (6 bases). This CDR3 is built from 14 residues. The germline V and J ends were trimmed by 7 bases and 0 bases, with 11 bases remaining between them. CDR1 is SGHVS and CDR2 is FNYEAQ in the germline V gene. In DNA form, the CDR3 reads TGTGCCAGCACCGGGGGAGGCAGCACAGATACGCAGTATTTT. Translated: CASTGGGSTDTQYF.

The CDR3: CASSWGSAGKETQYF. CDR3 DNA sequence: TGCGCCAGCAGCTGGGGGTCAGCAGGGAAAGAGACCCAGTACTTC. This chain links TRBV5-1 with TRBJ2-5; D assignment may be TRBD1 or TRBD2 (5 bases each). Trimming pared 3 bases from V and 3 bases from J, leaving 15 bases between. The CDR3 extends over 15 amino acids. Germline CDR1 SGHRS, CDR2 YFSETQ.

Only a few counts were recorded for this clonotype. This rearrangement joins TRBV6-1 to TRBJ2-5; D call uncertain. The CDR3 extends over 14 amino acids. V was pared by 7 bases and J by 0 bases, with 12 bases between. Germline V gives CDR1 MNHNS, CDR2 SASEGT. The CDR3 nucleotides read TGTGCCAGCACCCTAGACTCGAACCAAGAGACCCAGTACTTC. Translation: CASTLDSNQETQYF.

In nucleotides, the CDR3 is TGTGCCAGCAGTTACTCGAACATTGCGGGGGGCAACTCCTACAATGAGCAGTTCTTC. Translated, it gives CASSYSNIAGGNSYNEQFF. The J gene is TRBJ2-1, the V gene TRBV6-6; 8 nucleotides match TRBD2. The germline V gene encodes CDR1 MNHNY and CDR2 SVGAGI (reference sequence). Losses at the gene ends were 0 bases for V and 0 bases for J; bases not matched to a gene: 10. This CDR3 has 19 residues.

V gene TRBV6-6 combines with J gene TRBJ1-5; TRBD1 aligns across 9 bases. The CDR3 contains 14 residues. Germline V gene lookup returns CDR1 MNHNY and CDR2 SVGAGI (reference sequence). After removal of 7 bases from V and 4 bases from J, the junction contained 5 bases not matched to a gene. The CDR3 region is CASIRDRANQPQHF. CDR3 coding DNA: TGTGCCAGCATCCGGGACAGGGCTAATCAGCCCCAGCATTTT.